A selection of T cell receptor beta chains follows, all from one sample in a study of cytomegalovirus exposure and HLA in healthy donors. Libraries were prepared by immunoSEQ multiplex PCR; TCRdb keeps only in-frame clonotypes and omits some of them. The sample holds approximately 140,000 clones, under 90% seen once. Sequencing input: PBMCs. The source of these receptors is a male donor in good health and CMV-seronegative. Each CDR3 is given with its conserved first and last residue. A D gene is named only where the DNA matches it firmly. Not every row has a clone size; where given, it reads once, few, many or a size class.

v_gene: TRBV11-3
abundance: NA
j_gene: TRBJ2-5
d_gene: NA
CDR3aa: CASSPRTEETQYF
CDR3nt: TGTGCCAGCAGCCCCAGGACAGAAGAGACCCAGTACTTC

v_gene: TRBV7-2
abundance: NA
j_gene: TRBJ2-1
d_gene: TRBD2
CDR3aa: CASQMGAGGYNEQFF
CDR3nt: TGTGCCAGCCAGATGGGAGCGGGAGGGTACAATGAGCAGTTCTTC

v_gene: TRBV4-3
abundance: NA
j_gene: TRBJ2-1
d_gene: TRBD2
CDR3aa: CASSHTTSGSVYEQFF
CDR3nt: TGCGCCAGCAGCCATACTACTAGCGGGAGTGTGTATGAGCAGTTCTTC

v_gene: TRBV4-2
abundance: NA
j_gene: TRBJ2-3
d_gene: NA
CDR3aa: CASSQSAGITDTQYF
CDR3nt: TGTGCCAGCAGCCAATCGGCAGGGATCACAGATACGCAGTATTTT

v_gene: TRBV7-2
abundance: NA
j_gene: TRBJ2-7
d_gene: NA
CDR3aa: CASSPVVSTGTYEQYF
CDR3nt: TGTGCCAGCAGCCCCGTAGTATCGACAGGTACCTACGAGCAGTACTTC

v_gene: TRBV7-9
abundance: once
j_gene: TRBJ2-1
d_gene: TRBD1
CDR3aa: CASSSTGSSYNEQFF
CDR3nt: TGTGCCAGCAGCTCGACAGGGAGCTCCTACAATGAGCAGTTCTTC

v_gene: TRBV15
abundance: NA
j_gene: TRBJ2-3
d_gene: NA
CDR3aa: CATSAAEFTDTQYF
CDR3nt: TGTGCCACCAGCGCGGCAGAGTTCACAGATACGCAGTATTTT

v_gene: TRBV30
abundance: NA
j_gene: TRBJ2-7
d_gene: NA
CDR3aa: CACIRRDTAYEQYF
CDR3nt: TGTGCCTGCATCCGCCGGGACACTGCCTACGAGCAGTACTTC

v_gene: TRBV19
abundance: few
j_gene: TRBJ1-1
d_gene: NA
CDR3aa: CASSIEGGANAEAFF
CDR3nt: TGTGCCAGTAGTATAGAAGGGGGGGCGAACGCTGAAGCTTTCTTT

v_gene: TRBV4-1
abundance: NA
j_gene: TRBJ2-7
d_gene: TRBD2
CDR3aa: CASSQDPPWELAGLEQYF
CDR3nt: TGCGCCAGCAGCCAAGATCCCCCATGGGAACTAGCGGGACTCGAGCAGTACTTC

v_gene: TRBV2
abundance: few
j_gene: TRBJ1-4
d_gene: NA
CDR3aa: CASSATGREDSEKLFF
CDR3nt: TGTGCCAGCAGTGCCACGGGAAGGGAGGATAGTGAAAAACTGTTTTTT

v_gene: TRBV6-5
abundance: NA
j_gene: TRBJ1-6
d_gene: TRBD1
CDR3aa: CASSWDRNNSPLHF
CDR3nt: TGTGCCAGCAGTTGGGACAGAAATAATTCACCCCTCCACTTT

v_gene: TRBV29-1
abundance: NA
j_gene: TRBJ2-2
d_gene: TRBD2
CDR3aa: CSVERGGLGELFF
CDR3nt: TGCAGCGTTGAGCGGGGGGGTTTGGGGGAGCTGTTTTTT

v_gene: TRBV7-9
abundance: NA
j_gene: TRBJ1-5
d_gene: NA
CDR3aa: CASRNSGEGPPQHF
CDR3nt: TGTGCCAGCAGGAATAGCGGGGAAGGGCCGCCCCAGCATTTT

v_gene: TRBV27
abundance: NA
j_gene: TRBJ2-7
d_gene: TRBD1
CDR3aa: CASSLRTGISEQYF
CDR3nt: TGTGCCAGCAGTCTCCGGACAGGGATCAGCGAGCAGTACTTC

v_gene: TRBV18
abundance: few
j_gene: TRBJ1-2
d_gene: NA
CDR3aa: CASSPEDRTNYGYTF
CDR3nt: TGTGCCAGCTCACCGGAGGACAGAACTAACTATGGCTACACCTTC

v_gene: TRBV6-5
abundance: NA
j_gene: TRBJ2-7
d_gene: TRBD2
CDR3aa: CASSYSLAGSHEQYF
CDR3nt: TGTGCCAGCAGTTACTCGCTAGCGGGATCCCACGAGCAGTACTTC

v_gene: TRBV2
abundance: NA
j_gene: TRBJ1-5
d_gene: TRBD1
CDR3aa: CASSQGAWDQPQHF
CDR3nt: TGTGCCAGCAGCCAGGGGGCGTGGGATCAGCCCCAGCATTTT

v_gene: TRBV28
abundance: NA
j_gene: TRBJ2-3
d_gene: NA
CDR3aa: CASSLVIVAEQDTQYF
CDR3nt: TGTGCCAGCAGTCTCGTAATCGTAGCTGAACAAGATACGCAGTATTTT

v_gene: TRBV5-6
abundance: once
j_gene: TRBJ2-7
d_gene: TRBD1
CDR3aa: CASSSRDRVDEQYF
CDR3nt: TGTGCCAGCAGCTCCCGGGACAGGGTGGACGAGCAGTACTTC

v_gene: TRBV7-8
abundance: NA
j_gene: TRBJ2-7
d_gene: TRBD2
CDR3aa: CASSLGTSGKDEQYF
CDR3nt: TGTGCCAGCAGCTTAGGTACTAGCGGGAAAGACGAGCAGTACTTC

v_gene: TRBV28
abundance: few
j_gene: TRBJ1-2
d_gene: NA
CDR3aa: CASSLPFYGYTF
CDR3nt: TGTGCCAGCAGTCTACCCTTCTATGGCTACACCTTC